These 28 T cell receptor beta chains came from one sample sequenced in a study of OX40 agonist ivuxolimab in advanced cancers. The assay was immunoSEQ multiplex PCR, and TCRdb's table has in-frame clones only and misses some. The data hold 67,000 or so clones, with more than 80% observed a single time. This material consisted of CD4+ or CD8+ T cells sorted from blood, taken in a trial of the OX40 agonist ivuxolimab. Every receptor here comes from an adult with an advanced solid tumor such as melanoma, head and neck, liver or kidney cancer.

This chain joins TRBV5-6 and TRBJ2-3, with a possible D match to TRBD2 (5 bases). The germline V gene encodes CDR1 SGHDT and CDR2 YYEEEE. The germline V and J ends were trimmed by 2 bases and 5 bases, with 15 bases remaining between them. This CDR3 has 15 amino acids. The CDR3: CASSFSVSEGDTQYF. The CDR3 DNA follows: TGTGCCAGCAGCTTTTCTGTTTCTGAGGGAGATACGCAGTATTTT.

The rearrangement links TRBV7-9 to TRBJ1-5; D is uncertain. Trimming removed 1 base at V and 12 bases at J, with 13 bases between. The CDR3 has 13 amino acids. Germline V gene lookup returns CDR1 SEHNR and CDR2 FQNEAQ (reference sequence). Here the CDR3 DNA reads TGTGCCAGCAGCTTAGAAGCCTTTTGGGGCCAGCATTTT. Encoded protein: CASSLEAFWGQHF. Looking up the rest from reference TRBV7-9 and TRBJ1-5 gives the full variable domain: DTGVSQNPRHKITKRGQNVTFRCDPISEHNRLYWYRQTLGQGPEFLTYFQNEAQLEKSRLLSDRFSAERPKGSFSTLEIQRTEQGDSAMYLCASSLEAFWGQHFGDGTRLSIL.

V is TRBV28 and J is TRBJ2-2; the D gene is possibly TRBD2 (7 bases). The ends were cut back, 6 bases at V and 7 bases at J, with 15 bases in the middle. This CDR3 contains 14 residues. The germline V gene has CDR1 MDHEN and CDR2 SYDVKM. The CDR3 bases are TGTGCCAGCAGCCTATCGGGGGGCTACGGGGAGCTGTTTTTT. Residues: CASSLSGGYGELFF. The full variable domain, with the rest looked up from reference TRBV28 and TRBJ2-2, is DVKVTQSSRYLVKRTGEKVFLECVQDMDHENMFWYRQDPGLGLRLIYFSYDVKMKEKGDIPEGYSVSREKKERFSLILESASTNQTSMYLCASSLSGGYGELFFGEGSRLTVL.

The genes are TRBV29-1 and TRBJ2-4; D is unclear. V dropped 4 bases and J dropped 0 bases, with 7 bases sitting between them. CDR3 length: 13 amino acids. Germline V lookup: CDR1 SQVTM, CDR2 ANQGSEA. CDR3 bases: TGCAGCGTTGTCCTAGTAGCCAAAAACATTCAGTACTTC. Amino acids: CSVVLVAKNIQYF.

The V gene is TRBV29-1, the J gene TRBJ2-1; 11 nucleotides agree with TRBD2. The CDR3 has 14 amino acids. V lost 5 bases to trimming and J lost 4 bases; unmatched junction nucleotides: 4. The germline V gene has CDR1 SQVTM and CDR2 ANQGSEA. The CDR3 region has the DNA TGCAGCGTTCAGACTAGCGGGGCTTACAATGAGCAGTTCTTC. Protein sequence: CSVQTSGAYNEQFF.

V is TRBV2 and J is TRBJ2-1; maybe TRBD2 (5 bases). CDR1 and CDR2 from the germline V gene are SNHLY and FYNNEI. This CDR3 is 16 amino acids long. The V end was cut by 6 bases, the J end by 7 bases, with 22 bases between. The CDR3 bases are TGTGCCAGCAGGGCGGGCAAATCGGGCAGGAGTAATGAGCAGTTCTTC. Its translation is CASRAGKSGRSNEQFF.

Turning to this clone: Within the sample, other DNA sequences also encode this same CDR3. The gene calls are TRBV7-9 and TRBJ1-5, with D uncertain. The V gene's germline CDR1 is SEHNR and CDR2 FQNEAQ (reference sequence). CDR3 size: 13 residues. V gave up 1 base and J gave up 3 bases, with 4 bases separating them. The CDR3 bases are TGTGCCAGCAGCTTAGAATCCAATCAGCCCCAGCATTTT. It translates to CASSLESNQPQHF. Full variable domain (rest looked up from reference TRBV7-9 and TRBJ1-5): DTGVSQNPRHKITKRGQNVTFRCDPISEHNRLYWYRQTLGQGPEFLTYFQNEAQLEKSRLLSDRFSAERPKGSFSTLEIQRTEQGDSAMYLCASSLESNQPQHFGDGTRLSIL.

This chain connects TRBV5-1 to TRBJ1-5; D gene unclear. V gave up 4 bases and J gave up 0 bases, with 14 bases separating them. The CDR3 spans 16 residues. Germline CDR1 and CDR2: SGHRS and YFSETQ. In nucleotides, the CDR3 is TGCGCCAGCAGCCCCCAAGGTCTCTATAGCAATCAGCCCCAGCATTTT. Translated: CASSPQGLYSNQPQHF.

The CDR3 DNA sequence: TGTGCCAGCAACGACAGGGCAGATACGCAGTATTTT. This encodes CASNDRADTQYF. V is TRBV2 and J is TRBJ2-3; 7 nucleotides align to TRBD1. CDR3 length: 12 amino acids. In germline, CDR1 is SNHLY, CDR2 FYNNEI. After removal of 7 bases from V and 4 bases from J, the junction contained 2 bases not matched to a gene.

The rearrangement joins TRBV5-8 to TRBJ2-5; the D is unclear. V lost 2 bases, J lost 0 bases, and 14 bases lay in between. The length of the CDR3 is 16 residues. Germline-derived CDR1 and CDR2 are SGHTS and YDEGEE. Written as DNA, the CDR3 is TGTGCCAGCAGCTTCAGATTACAGCCGTACCAAGAGACCCAGTACTTC. Translation: CASSFRLQPYQETQYF.

J is TRBJ2-5 and V is TRBV5-6; 10 bases agree with TRBD2. This CDR3 has 15 amino acids. The germline gives CDR1 SGHDT, CDR2 YYEEEE. V shed 2 bases, J shed 2 bases, and the junction held 3 bases outside the gene matches. The CDR3 nucleotides are TGTGCCAGCAGCTTACTAGCGGGGTATCAAGAGACCCAGTACTTC. Its protein is CASSLLAGYQETQYF.

This clone was seen once. The V and J genes are TRBV30 and TRBJ1-1; D might be TRBD1 (6 bases). The germline V gene has CDR1 GTSNPN and CDR2 SVGIG (reference sequence). This CDR3 spans 13 amino acids. With 2 bases removed from V and 5 bases from J, the gap between germline ends came to 12 bases. This CDR3 reads CAWSSRGGTEAFF. CDR3 coding DNA: TGTGCCTGGAGTTCCCGAGGGGGGACTGAAGCTTTCTTT.

Concerning this clone itself: Here the CDR3 omits its conserved ending phenylalanine or tryptophan, so a read error is the likely source. The chain carries TRBV7-6 and TRBJ1-2, with 8 positions matching TRBD1. This CDR3 comprises 15 residues. CDR1 SGHVS and CDR2 FNYEAQ come from the germline V gene. V shed 4 bases and J 0 bases; nucleotides not matched to a gene: 4. Written as DNA, the CDR3 is TGTGCCAGCAGCTCACAACAGGGGGCTAACTATGGCTACACCTCC. This gives the protein CASSSQQGANYGYTS.

The chain couples TRBV5-4 to TRBJ2-3; 12 bases line up with TRBD1. Per germline, CDR1 SGHNT and CDR2 YYREEE (reference sequence). The CDR3 totals 20 residues. After removal of 5 bases from V and 0 bases from J, the junction contained 16 bases not matched to a gene. The CDR3 nucleotides are TGTGCCAGCAGGGACGGGACAGGGGGCCAAGGGGCCGTCAGCACAGATACGCAGTATTTT. Protein: CASRDGTGGQGAVSTDTQYF.

The V and J genes are TRBV15 and TRBJ2-5; D perhaps matches TRBD2 (5 bases). V lost 1 base to trimming and J lost 4 bases, with 10 bases between them. The germline V gene encodes CDR1 LNHNV and CDR2 YYDKDF (reference sequence). This CDR3 is built from 14 residues. The CDR3 is CATSRGGGTETQYF. The CDR3 nucleotides read TGTGCCACCAGCAGAGGAGGAGGAACAGAGACCCAGTACTTC.

This chain joins TRBV5-1 and TRBJ1-3; TRBD1 is a possible D gene (6 bases). The CDR3 is 15 amino acids. V was clipped by 6 bases and J by 2 bases, with 15 bases between them. The germline V gene has CDR1 SGHRS and CDR2 YFSETQ. CDR3 sequence (DNA): TGCGCCAGCACTCAGAGGGGGGACCCTGGAAACACCATATATTTT. This gives the protein CASTQRGDPGNTIYF. Variable domain in full (rest from reference TRBV5-1 and TRBJ1-3): KAGVTQTPRYLIKTRGQQVTLSCSPISGHRSVSWYQQTPGQGLQFLFEYFSETQRNKGNFPGRFSGRQFSNSRSEMNVSTLELGDSALYLCASTQRGDPGNTIYFGEGSWLTVV.

This clone was observed a few times. The chain uses TRBV11-2 and TRBJ2-1; TRBD1 matches 7 bases. This CDR3 has 16 residues. The V segment lost 7 bases and the J segment 8 bases; nucleotides outside the gene matches: 17. CDR1 is SGHAT, CDR2 FQNNGV, per germline. CDR3 DNA: TGTGCCAGCACCCCTCAGTGGGACAGCAGAATCCATGAGCAGTTCTTC. It translates to CASTPQWDSRIHEQFF.

This clone was seen only a few times. The rearrangement uses TRBV19 and TRBJ1-1; 7 bases map to TRBD1. Germline trimming cut 2 bases from V and 5 bases from J; bases unmatched to any gene: 11. This CDR3 spans 16 amino acids. Germline-derived CDR1 and CDR2 are LNHDA and SQIVND (reference sequence). The CDR3 DNA sequence: TGTGCCAGTAGTATATCTGCAGGGGGAAGTTGGACTGAAGCTTTCTTT. Its translation: CASSISAGGSWTEAFF.

This chain links TRBV6-5 with TRBJ2-4, with TRBD1 as a possible D gene (6 bases). V lost 5 bases and J 7 bases, leaving 12 bases between the germline ends. There are 13 residues in the CDR3. Germline assignment: CDR1 MNHEY and CDR2 SVGAGI. The CDR3: CASSPRTGNIQYF. As DNA, the CDR3 is TGTGCCAGCAGTCCACGAACAGGGAACATTCAGTACTTC.

The rearrangement links TRBV7-2 to TRBJ2-3; TRBD1 matches at 8 bases. The junction had 6 bases not matched to a gene; V was cut back by 5 bases and J by 5 bases. The CDR3 sequence is 14 residues long. The germline V gene encodes CDR1 SGHTA and CDR2 FQGNSA. CDR3 amino acids: CASSLQGGLDTQYF. The CDR3 coding sequence is TGTGCCAGCAGCCTACAGGGGGGTTTAGATACGCAGTATTTT.

The DNA for the CDR3 is TGCGCCAGCAGCTTAGAAAGGGACAGGAATGAAAAACTGTTTTTT. Amino acids: CASSLERDRNEKLFF. The chain combines TRBV5-1 with TRBJ1-4; TRBD1 aligns across 8 bases. The V gene end was trimmed by 2 bases and the J gene end by 5 bases; junction bases not matched to a gene: 5. Germline CDR1 is SGHRS and CDR2 is YFSETQ. The CDR3 is 15 residues long.

This clone was picked up one time. V gene TRBV5-1 combines with J gene TRBJ1-2; D is perhaps TRBD1 (6 bases). Germline-derived CDR1 and CDR2 are SGHRS and YFSETQ. There are 12 residues in the CDR3. Trimming pared 4 bases from V and 7 bases from J, leaving 11 bases between. In nucleotides, the CDR3 is TGCGCCAGCAGCCCCGCAGGGGCTGGCTACACCTTC. Encoded protein: CASSPAGAGYTF.

The chain carries TRBV6-5 and TRBJ1-2, with D unclear. CDR1 MNHEY and CDR2 SVGAGI come from the germline V gene. V lost 3 bases, J lost 0 bases, and 5 bases lay in between. CDR3 length equals 13 residues. CDR3 sequence reads: CASSYGANYGYTF. CDR3 sequence (DNA): TGTGCCAGCAGTTATGGGGCTAACTATGGCTACACCTTC.

The V call is TRBV5-5, the J call TRBJ1-2; a possible D gene is TRBD1 (5 bases). Germline loops: CDR1 SGHKS, CDR2 YYEKEE (reference sequence). This CDR3 spans 13 amino acids. Trimming took off 1 base at V and 6 bases at J, with 10 bases between the two ends. CDR3 loop: CASSLKGVDGYTF. CDR3 DNA: TGTGCCAGCAGCTTGAAAGGGGTGGATGGCTACACCTTC.

The J gene is TRBJ1-2, the V gene TRBV7-8, with a weak D call TRBD1 (5 bases). CDR1 SGHVS and CDR2 FQNEAQ come from the germline V gene. This CDR3 spans 17 amino acids. V was pared by 5 bases and J by 3 bases, with 22 bases between. CDR3 DNA sequence: TGTGCCAGCAGCCGTATAGTGGGCAGGGAAACGGACTATGGCTACACCTTC. Translation gives CASSRIVGRETDYGYTF.

The chain has TRBV28 and TRBJ1-5, with 7 bases identical to TRBD1. CDR3 size: 15 residues. V dropped 6 bases and J dropped 4; count of bases not matched to a gene: 9. Germline CDR1 reads MDHEN; CDR2 reads SYDVKM. As DNA, the CDR3 is TGTGCCAGCAGCCTTGGGACAGCGGAGAATCAGCCCCAGCATTTT. Amino acid sequence: CASSLGTAENQPQHF.

This rearrangement joins TRBV2 to TRBJ1-5; D is ambiguous. The CDR3 is made up of 12 amino acids. Trimming stripped 0 bases from V and 9 bases from J, with 6 bases between. Germline assignment: CDR1 SNHLY and CDR2 FYNNEI. The CDR3 spells CASSEARRPQHF. The CDR3 DNA is TGTGCCAGCAGTGAAGCCCGACGGCCCCAGCATTTT.

The chain carries TRBV6-5 and TRBJ1-1; tentative D call: TRBD1 (5 bases). There are 14 residues in the CDR3. Germline CDR1 is MNHEY and CDR2 is SVGAGI. V was cut by 7 bases and J by 1 base, with 13 bases left in between. CDR3 region: CASIGGAENTEAFF. CDR3 DNA: TGTGCCAGCATCGGGGGTGCGGAGAACACTGAAGCTTTCTTT.